This T cell receptor (beta chain) appears in the sequencing data of a study of blood T cell repertoires in COVID-19. Germline trimming cut 1 base from V and 5 bases from J; bases unmatched to any gene: 11. The CDR3 loop spans 17 amino acids. Germline CDR1 reads SGHRS; CDR2 reads YFSETQ. The table came from immunoSEQ multiplex PCR; TCRdb's copy has only in-frame clones and leaves some out. The table records around 160,000 clones, roughly 89% of them present only once. The TCR originated in a woman between 45 and 65 years old who had been exposed to COVID-19. The sequencing sample was made of PBMCs or T cells enriched from blood (not recorded which). This sequence joins TRBV5-1 and TRBJ2-7; 11 nucleotides align to TRBD2. The CDR3 sequence: CASSLRLTSGSFDEQYF. In DNA, the CDR3 is TGCGCCAGCAGCTTGAGGCTTACTAGCGGGAGTTTTGACGAGCAGTACTTC.